The T cell receptor beta chain described here comes from a study of blood T cell repertoires in COVID-19. Clones were sequenced by immunoSEQ multiplex PCR, and TCRdb holds only the in-frame ones, with some missing. The sample has more than 100,000 clones; about 89% are singletons. Trimming removed 3 bases from V and 4 bases from J, with 17 bases in between. The CDR3 consists of 17 residues. The germline CDR1 and CDR2 sequences are SGHDT and YYEEEE. The J gene is TRBJ2-6, the V gene TRBV5-6; D possibly corresponds to TRBD2 (6 bases). The sequenced sample consisted of peripheral blood. The sequence was obtained from a woman aged 70 to 79 with acute or convalescent COVID-19. CDR3 DNA: TGTGCCAGCAGCTCGAGTGGCCCGGCGGGGGGGGCCAACGTCCTGACTTTC. The encoded protein is CASSSSGPAGGANVLTF.